These 3 T cell receptor beta chains share one sample of origin, sequenced in a study of blood T cell repertoires in COVID-19. The data were produced by immunoSEQ multiplex PCR, yet TCRdb's version contains in-frame clones alone and is incomplete. This table has 200,000 to 250,000 clones, 70% to 85% appearing once. Specimen: peripheral blood. Source of these receptors: a woman of 80 years or more with acute or convalescent COVID-19.

The genes are TRBV30 and TRBJ2-1, with TRBD1 as a possible D gene (6 bases). Germline-derived CDR1 and CDR2 are GTSNPN and SVGIG (reference sequence). Trimming took off 0 bases at V and 7 bases at J, with 16 bases between the two ends. The CDR3 has 15 residues. CDR3 bases: TGTGCCTGGAGTGTAGGGCAGGGAAGGGGGAATGAGCAGTTCTTC. This sequence encodes CAWSVGQGRGNEQFF.

This chain connects TRBV14 to TRBJ2-3; weak D call: TRBD1 (7 bases). V was pared by 4 bases and J by 6 bases, with 17 bases between. The CDR3 consists of 15 residues. CDR1 is SGHDN, CDR2 FVKESK, per germline. The CDR3, as DNA: TGTGCCAGCAGCCCTACCAGGGGGGTCCAGGATACGCAGTATTTT. Translated, it gives CASSPTRGVQDTQYF.

The rearrangement links TRBV14 to TRBJ1-1; D not resolved. There are 13 residues in the CDR3. V was cut by 2 bases and J by 1 base, with 5 bases left in between. Germline values: CDR1 SGHDN, CDR2 FVKESK. The CDR3 coding sequence is TGTGCCAGCAGCCAATTCAGGAACACTGAAGCTTTCTTT. Its protein is CASSQFRNTEAFF. Drawing the rest from reference TRBV14 and TRBJ1-1, the complete variable domain is EAGVTQFPSHSVIEKGQTVTLRCDPISGHDNLYWYRRVMGKEIKFLLHFVKESKQDESGMPNNRFLAERTGGTYSTLKVQPAELEDSGVYFCASSQFRNTEAFFGQGTRLTVV.